This T cell receptor (beta chain) emerged from a study of blood T cell repertoires in COVID-19. This clone was seen repeatedly, ten times or more. CDR1 is SEHNR, CDR2 FQNEAQ, per germline (reference sequence). Trimming shortened V by 11 bases and J by 6 bases, and 22 bases separated the two germline ends. The CDR3 has 14 amino acids. Assay: immunoSEQ multiplex PCR; the TCRdb copy retains only in-frame clones and omits some. The top ten clones hold 8% to 13% of a sample with about 200,000 clones, approximately 78% of them seen once. The rearrangement uses TRBV7-9 and TRBJ1-1, with a tentative D call TRBD1 (6 bases). Sequencing was performed on peripheral blood. The TCR originated in a woman older than 75 with acute or convalescent COVID-19. The CDR3 DNA sequence: TGTGCCGGCTCATTAAGGGGGATTGGCGCTGAAGCTTTCTTT. Translating it yields CAGSLRGIGAEAFF. Looking up the rest from reference TRBV7-9 and TRBJ1-1 gives the full variable domain: DTGVSQNPRHKITKRGQNVTFRCDPISEHNRLYWYRQTLGQGPEFLTYFQNEAQLEKSRLLSDRFSAERPKGSFSTLEIQRTEQGDSAMYLCAGSLRGIGAEAFFGQGTRLTVV.